This passage covers 7 T cell receptor beta chains from one sample sequenced in a study of T cell clusters in autoimmune cytopenias. Roughly 38,000 genome equivalents of blood DNA were amplified for TRB. TRB was amplified by touch-down multiplex PCR, primer pools A and B combined. TCRdb reprocessed the multiplex PCR reads and keeps a single row for each CDR3 protein, giving no DNA. Found here are around 7,200 distinct CDR3 sequences; the top ten clones hold approximately 4%. The same sample was also used in a study of T cell repertoires in aging, cancer and after chemotherapy.

The sequenced sample consisted of peripheral blood. Every receptor here comes from a human donor in good health.

The V call is TRBV24-1, the J call TRBJ2-5. The CDR3 length is 11 residues. Germline V gene lookup returns CDR1 KGHDR and CDR2 SFDVKD. The CDR3 region is CATSDMETQYF.

The chain employs TRBV6-5 and TRBJ1-3; the D gene TCRdb calls, TRBD1, cannot be checked with no DNA. The CDR3 is made up of 15 amino acids. Per germline, CDR1 MNHEY and CDR2 SVGAGI. CDR3 region: CASSLLGDAGNTIYF.

This sequence joins TRBV18 and TRBJ1-3; TCRdb's D call, TRBD1, is unchecked because there is no DNA. Per the germline V gene, CDR1 is KGHSH and CDR2 is LQKENI. This CDR3 region has 16 residues. The CDR3 is CASSPGTGSSGNTIYF. Based on the CDR3 plus reference TRBV18 and TRBJ1-3, the full variable domain is NAGVMQNPRHLVRRRGQEARLRCSPMKGHSHVYWYRQLPEEGLKFMVYLQKENIIDESGMPKERFSAEFPKEGPSILRIQQVVRGDSAAYFCASSPGTGSSGNTIYFGEGSWLTVV.

This clonotype is labeled medium-sized (0.01 to 0.1%) based on frequency. This sequence joins TRBV6-5 and TRBJ1-2. From germline, CDR1 is MNHEY and CDR2 SVGAGI. The CDR3 consists of 13 residues. This CDR3 reads CASSPLEGYGYTF.

By frequency, this clonotype registers medium-sized. The rearrangement joins TRBV6-2 or TRBV6-3 to TRBJ1-5; TCRdb indicates TRBD1, and absent DNA this call remains unverified. Germline V gene sequence: CDR1 MNHEY, CDR2 SVGEGT. The CDR3 consists of 17 residues. CDR3 sequence reads: CASTPIDRGRDNQPQHF.

This clonotype is classed as medium-sized by frequency. The chain combines TRBV19 with TRBJ1-2; without DNA, the TCRdb call of TRBD1 cannot be checked. The CDR3 spans 15 residues. CDR1 and CDR2 from the germline V gene are LNHDA and SQIVND (reference sequence). The CDR3 is CASSMGRSTNYGYTF.

The chain's CDR3 is CAWSVTSGKGNIQYF. J is TRBJ2-4 and V is TRBV30; TCRdb's D call of TRBD2 is untestable without DNA. Germline V gene data show CDR1 as GTSNPN and CDR2 as SVGIG (reference sequence). The CDR3 extends over 15 amino acids.